This TCR beta chain was sequenced in a study of blood T cell repertoires in COVID-19. Across the study: Donors in the United States, Italy and Spain gave samples during acute or convalescent COVID-19. T cells, B-cell-depleted T cells, or PBMCs supplied cDNA or gDNA.

This CDR3 has 15 amino acids. Germline lookup yields CDR1 MNHEY and CDR2 SMNVEV (reference sequence). V lost 2 bases to trimming and J lost 7 bases, with 15 bases between them. Authors' data handling: Estimates of nucleated cell counts were drawn from the amplification of reference gene primers. TCRdb's table, derived via immunoSEQ multiplex PCR, lists solely in-frame clones and lacks some. V, J and clone size derive from that table, while D and trimming were established from the DNA sequence. Counted here are 150,000 to 200,000 clones, approximately 83% occurring once; the ten biggest clones make up approximately 11%.

The sample consisted of peripheral blood. V and J are TRBV27 and TRBJ1-5, with D perhaps TRBD1 (5 bases). The receptor comes from a human donor with active or convalescent COVID-19. The donor label of this sample is uncertain. The CDR3 region has the DNA TGTGCCAGCAGTTTAGGTTCCGGGGGGGGGCAGCCCCAGCATTTT. This gives the protein CASSLGSGGGQPQHF.